This T cell receptor (beta chain) was retrieved from a study of tumor and adjacent non-tumor tissue in lung cancer. Overall study context: Samples averaged approximately 3.9 million productive TCRbeta reads each. Findings and limits, study-wide: TCR diversity was significantly greater in tumor than normal lung tissue. Higher tumor TCR diversity was associated with shorter survival.

The germline V gene encodes CDR1 SGHRS and CDR2 YFSETQ. Trimming took 5 bases from V and 8 from J; bases not matched to a gene: 11. The CDR3 loop spans 15 amino acids. A word on this clonotype: Its antigen remains unidentified.

The template was RNA from unsorted bulk tissue. Donors were chemotherapy-naive, newly diagnosed lung cancer surgical patients in China, August–late 2014. Three rounds of nested PCR, following a modified ARM-PCR protocol, produced the TCRbeta library. Each CDR3 protein gets one entry after TCRdb re-called the multiplex PCR reads with MiXCR. Counted here are over 60,000 distinct CDR3 sequences, over 80% occurring once; the ten biggest clones make up roughly 15%. The rearrangement uses TRBV5-1 and TRBJ2-2, with 8 bases that match TRBD1. The material sequenced was lung tumor tissue. This receptor was taken from a woman in her forties or fifties with non-small cell lung cancer. The CDR3 coding sequence is TGCGCCAGCAGGGAGGGACAGGCGAACAGTGGGGAGCTGTTTTTT. Protein sequence: CASREGQANSGELFF. Filled out from reference TRBV5-1 and TRBJ2-2, the complete variable domain reads KAGVTQTPRYLIKTRGQQVTLSCSPISGHRSVSWYQQTPGQGLQFLFEYFSETQRNKGNFPGRFSGRQFSNSRSEMNVSTLELGDSALYLCASREGQANSGELFFGEGSRLTVL.